The 31 T cell receptor beta chains reported below all come from one sample, sequenced in a study of blood T cells in healthy people across ages. For the second PCR, which ran for 7 to 11 cycles, a sample-barcoded 5' primer and a J-beta primer mix were used. TCRdb independently ran MiXCR on the 5' RACE reads; one entry per CDR3 protein. The profile shows about 1.5 million distinct CDR3 sequences, approximately 39% of them singletons. The sequenced material came from blood. The receptor source for this set is a woman aged 18-30 years in good health.

This sequence joins TRBV7-9 and TRBJ1-2; D might be TRBD1 (5 bases). The CDR3 extends over 13 amino acids. Per germline, CDR1 SEHNR and CDR2 FQNEAQ (reference sequence). The V end lost 5 bases, the J end lost 9 bases, and 16 bases lay between the germline ends. The chain's CDR3 is CASSPTIKGRYTF. The CDR3 region has the DNA TGTGCCAGCAGCCCAACCATCAAGGGACGCTACACCTTC.

The chain carries TRBV27 and TRBJ2-7; maybe TRBD1 (5 bases). Trimming removed 3 bases at V and 0 bases at J, with 12 bases between. Germline CDR1 and CDR2: MNHEY and SMNVEV (reference sequence). This CDR3 spans 15 amino acids. Written as DNA, the CDR3 is TGTGCCAGCAGTTTCGACAGTTCGGCCTCCTACGAGCAGTACTTC. This translates into CASSFDSSASYEQYF.

The chain couples TRBV25-1 to TRBJ2-3; D perhaps matches TRBD2 (6 bases). Trimming cost V 2 bases and J 2 bases, with 17 bases left between them. This CDR3 is built from 17 residues. Germline V gene sequence: CDR1 MGHDK, CDR2 SYGVNS. The CDR3 DNA is TGTGCCAGCAGTGAACCTGAGCCGGGACTTCACACAGATACGCAGTATTTT. It encodes CASSEPEPGLHTDTQYF.

This clonotype was detected many times. The V gene is TRBV24-1, the J gene TRBJ2-1; possibly TRBD1 or TRBD2 for D (5 bases each). The CDR3 spans 17 residues. V lost 3 bases, J lost 2 bases, and 16 bases lay in between. CDR1 and CDR2 (germline): KGHDR, SFDVKD. For the CDR3, the DNA is TGTGCCACCAGTGATACCCCTCCGGGGCTAACCTACAATGAGCAGTTCTTC. Translation: CATSDTPPGLTYNEQFF.

There are a few counts of this clonotype. The chain has TRBV20-1 and TRBJ2-1, with D uncertain. V was shortened by 3 bases and J by 3 bases, with 6 bases between the two germline ends. Germline lookup yields CDR1 DFQATT and CDR2 SNEGSKA (reference sequence). This CDR3 spans 12 amino acids. The DNA of the CDR3 is TGCAGTGCTAGTTTGCGCTACAATGAGCAGTTCTTC. Translated, it gives CSASLRYNEQFF.

V and J are TRBV2 and TRBJ1-1; no reliable D call. CDR1 and CDR2 (germline): SNHLY, FYNNEI. Trimming pared 6 bases from V and 1 base from J, leaving 12 bases between. The CDR3 is 14 residues long. CDR3 sequence: CASRFWGTNTEAFF. CDR3 nucleotide sequence: TGTGCCAGCAGGTTTTGGGGTACGAACACTGAAGCTTTCTTT.

This clonotype was observed a few times. Here the CDR3 reads CASSLDPGQTIQYF. The CDR3 nucleotides are TGTGCCAGCAGCTTAGATCCCGGACAGACCATTCAGTACTTC. This sequence joins TRBV11-2 and TRBJ2-4; D may be TRBD1 (6 bases). The germline V gene encodes CDR1 SGHAT and CDR2 FQNNGV. The length of the CDR3 is 14 residues. V lost 0 bases and J lost 9, with 12 bases in between. The whole variable domain, remainder taken from reference TRBV11-2 and TRBJ2-4, is EAGVAQSPRYKIIEKRQSVAFWCNPISGHATLYWYQQILGQGPKLLIQFQNNGVVDDSQLPKDRFSAERLKGVDSTLKIQPAKLEDSAVYLCASSLDPGQTIQYFGAGTRLSVL.

The J gene is TRBJ2-1, the V gene TRBV20-1; D might be TRBD1 (5 bases). Germline CDR1 DFQATT, CDR2 SNEGSKA (reference sequence). The CDR3 is 13 residues long. Trimming took off 2 bases at V and 5 bases at J, with 10 bases between the two ends. CDR3 DNA sequence: TGCAGTGCTAGAAAGGACAACCACAATGAGCAGTTCTTC. This translates into CSARKDNHNEQFF.

The chain has TRBV5-1 and TRBJ2-7; D is ambiguous. V was shortened by 0 bases and J by 0 bases, with 7 bases between the two germline ends. Per the germline V gene, CDR1 is SGHRS and CDR2 is YFSETQ. CDR3 length equals 14 residues. CDR3 DNA sequence: TGCGCCAGCAGCTTGGTTGACAACTCCTACGAGCAGTACTTC. Translation gives CASSLVDNSYEQYF.

The CDR3 DNA reads as TGTGCCAGCAGTCCCCGTCGTTCCTATAATTCACCCCTCCACTTT. Translation: CASSPRRSYNSPLHF. The rearrangement uses TRBV28 and TRBJ1-6; D is ambiguous. CDR3 size: 15 residues. Germline CDR1 is MDHEN and CDR2 is SYDVKM. V lost 5 bases and J lost 1, with 9 bases in between.

V gene TRBV7-2 combines with J gene TRBJ2-1; D tentatively reads TRBD1 or TRBD2 (5 bases each). Germline-derived CDR1 and CDR2 are SGHTA and FQGNSA. With 5 bases removed from V and 7 bases from J, the gap between germline ends came to 15 bases. The CDR3 runs to 14 residues. The DNA for the CDR3 is TGTGCCAGCAGCACGACCGGGACGGAGAATGAGCAGTTCTTC. The encoded protein is CASSTTGTENEQFF. Combining the CDR3 with reference TRBV7-2 and TRBJ2-1 gives the whole variable domain GAGVSQSPSNKVTEKGKDVELRCDPISGHTALYWYRQSLGQGLEFLIYFQGNSAPDKSGLPSDRFSAERTGGSVSTLTIQRTQQEDSAVYLCASSTTGTENEQFFGPGTRLTVL.

The chain employs TRBV27 and TRBJ1-1; TRBD1 agrees at 9 bases. Germline V gene lookup returns CDR1 MNHEY and CDR2 SMNVEV (reference sequence). The CDR3 totals 16 residues. The junction had 9 bases not matched to a gene; V was cut back by 2 bases and J by 5 bases. CDR3 DNA: TGTGCCAGCAGTTTAGGGACAGGGTGGGCGAATACTGAAGCTTTCTTT. Residues: CASSLGTGWANTEAFF.

V and J are TRBV6-2 or TRBV6-3 and TRBJ2-1; 7 positions agree with TRBD2. There are 16 residues in the CDR3. Germline CDR1 and CDR2: MNHEY and SVGEGT. J lost 4 bases, V lost 0 bases, and 6 bases had no gene match. The CDR3 region has the DNA TGTGCCAGCAGTTACTCGGCGGGAGTAACTTACAATGAGCAGTTCTTC. Residues: CASSYSAGVTYNEQFF.

This clonotype was picked up a small number of times. This chain connects TRBV25-1 to TRBJ2-1, with TRBD2 matching over 8 bases. V dropped 2 bases and J dropped 1; count of bases not matched to a gene: 4. Germline-derived CDR1 and CDR2 are MGHDK and SYGVNS. The CDR3 sequence is 16 residues long. The CDR3 DNA reads as TGTGCCAGCAGTGAAGCGGGAGGTCCTTCCTACAATGAGCAGTTCTTC. The encoded protein is CASSEAGGPSYNEQFF.

The V gene is TRBV7-2, the J gene TRBJ2-7, with 8 bases identical to TRBD2. Gene TRBJ2-5 matches the end of the DNA better, so the J call may be wrong. The CDR3 contains 14 residues. Germline CDR1 reads SGHTA; CDR2 reads FQGNSA. The CDR3 region is CASSASSGGETQYF. For the CDR3, the DNA is TGTGCCAGCAGCGCAAGTTCGGGGGGGGAGACCCAGTACTTC.

The CDR3 nucleotides are TGTGCCAGCAGCTTACCCTACAGGCAAGGCACAGATACGCAGTATTTT. This gives the protein CASSLPYRQGTDTQYF. The V and J genes are TRBV7-9 and TRBJ2-3, with D possibly TRBD1 on 5 matching bases. Trimming took off 2 bases at V and 1 base at J, with 13 bases between the two ends. The CDR3 totals 16 residues. Germline-derived CDR1 and CDR2 are SEHNR and FQNEAQ (reference sequence).

This clonotype has more than one count but fewer than ten. The V and J genes are TRBV7-2 and TRBJ2-1, with 8 positions matching TRBD2. CDR1 is SGHTA, CDR2 FQGNSA, per germline. The CDR3 spans 16 residues. V lost 1 base to trimming and J lost 4 bases; unmatched junction nucleotides: 6. For the CDR3, the DNA is TGTGCCAGCAGCTTAGTAGGCTCTAGCGGGTACAATGAGCAGTTCTTC. Translation: CASSLVGSSGYNEQFF. Full variable domain (outside the CDR3, taken from reference TRBV7-2 and TRBJ2-1): GAGVSQSPSNKVTEKGKDVELRCDPISGHTALYWYRQSLGQGLEFLIYFQGNSAPDKSGLPSDRFSAERTGGSVSTLTIQRTQQEDSAVYLCASSLVGSSGYNEQFFGPGTRLTVL.

This chain links TRBV6-1 with TRBJ2-7; D is unclear. V shed 7 bases and J shed 2 bases, with 12 bases lying between them. Germline CDR1 reads MNHNS; CDR2 reads SASEGT. The length of the CDR3 is 13 residues. CDR3 DNA: TGTGCCAGCACTCGCGGAGCCCCCTACGAGCAGTACTTC. This sequence encodes CASTRGAPYEQYF.

The chain has TRBV6-6 and TRBJ1-4; D is undetermined. CDR3 length: 17 residues. The V end lost 10 bases, the J end lost 6 bases, and 27 bases lay between the germline ends. Germline CDR1 MNHNY, CDR2 SVGAGI (reference sequence). Written as DNA, the CDR3 is TGTGCCACGCGCTCCTCCCGGGCCTCCATCCGGGATGAAAAACTGTTTTTT. This translates into CATRSSRASIRDEKLFF.

In its sample, this clonotype was seen a few times. The gene calls are TRBV11-2 and TRBJ1-1, with D tentatively TRBD1 (6 bases). Trimming shortened V by 0 bases and J by 5 bases, and 19 bases separated the two germline ends. This CDR3 comprises 17 residues. Germline CDR1 SGHAT, CDR2 FQNNGV. The DNA of the CDR3 is TGTGCCAGCAGCTTAGATGGGGGACCTACGAGGGGGACTGAAGCTTTCTTT. It translates to CASSLDGGPTRGTEAFF.

This clonotype occurred a few times. J is TRBJ1-5 and V is TRBV7-8; D call uncertain. The CDR3 is 14 amino acids. The germline V gene has CDR1 SGHVS and CDR2 FQNEAQ. V shed 2 bases and J shed 3 bases, with 8 bases lying between them. The CDR3: CASSLRLPNQPQHF. DNA of the CDR3: TGTGCCAGCAGCTTAAGACTCCCCAATCAGCCCCAGCATTTT.

This clonotype was observed a handful of times. The rearrangement joins TRBV20-1 to TRBJ1-6, with TRBD1 matching over 7 bases. This CDR3 region has 15 residues. The trim removed 4 bases at V and 6 bases at J, leaving 9 bases unmatched. Germline CDR1 and CDR2: DFQATT and SNEGSKA (reference sequence). The CDR3 coding sequence is TGCAGTGCTACTCGCCGACAGGGAGGTAATTCACCCCTCCACTTT. Translating it yields CSATRRQGGNSPLHF.

This sequence joins TRBV20-1 and TRBJ2-1; 9 bases are a match to TRBD2. The CDR3 length is 14 residues. The germline V gene encodes CDR1 DFQATT and CDR2 SNEGSKA (reference sequence). V shed 3 bases, J shed 8 bases, and the junction held 8 bases outside the gene matches. The CDR3 sequence: CSARAGTSSHEQFF. The CDR3 nucleotides read TGCAGTGCTAGGGCCGGGACTAGCTCGCATGAGCAGTTCTTC.

CDR3 DNA sequence: TGTGCCAGCGGACAGGGCCACTCTCTCTACAATGAGCAGTTCTTC. Protein product: CASGQGHSLYNEQFF. The V call is TRBV3-1, the J call TRBJ2-1, with 8 bases that match TRBD1. J lost 3 bases, V lost 8 bases, and 9 bases had no gene match. CDR1 LGHDT and CDR2 YNNKEL come from the germline V gene (reference sequence). The CDR3 consists of 15 residues.

Of note for this clonotype: Its ends do not fully match the called genes, so a read error is possible. The chain carries TRBV29-1 and TRBJ2-1; tentatively, D is TRBD1 (5 bases). Germline CDR1 reads SQVTM; CDR2 reads ANQGSEA. This CDR3 spans 15 amino acids. CDR3 coding DNA: TGCAGCGTTGAAATAGCAGGGCGCTCCTGCAATGAGCAGTTCTTC. Translation: CSVEIAGRSCNEQFF.

This chain links TRBV11-1 with TRBJ2-1; TRBD1 aligns across 7 bases. The CDR3 spans 16 residues. Losses at the gene ends were 2 bases for V and 3 bases for J; bases not matched to a gene: 7. CDR1 and CDR2 from the germline V gene are SGHAT and FQDESV (reference sequence). The CDR3 bases are TGTGCCAGCAGCTTAAACCCAGGGGGTAACTACAATGAGCAGTTCTTC. Translation gives CASSLNPGGNYNEQFF.

With regard to this clonotype: The junction and the germline gene differ at one end; a read error may be behind it. The genes are TRBV4-1 and TRBJ2-4, with 8 bases that match TRBD1. The CDR3 is 18 amino acids. Germline CDR1 reads MGHRA; CDR2 reads YSYEKL. The CDR3 spells CAGSQVGRQGLAKNIQYF. CDR3 coding DNA: TGCGCCGGCAGCCAAGTAGGACGACAGGGGTTAGCCAAAAACATTCAGTACTTC.

This clonotype was picked up one time. CDR3 sequence: CAVGGVTLASSTDTQYF. The CDR3 nucleotides read TGTGCCGTGGGCGGGGTGACACTAGCCTCTAGCACAGATACGCAGTATTTT. This chain joins TRBV27 and TRBJ2-3, with a possible D match to TRBD2 (6 bases). The germline V and J ends were trimmed by 11 bases and 0 bases, with 24 bases remaining between them. The CDR3 extends over 17 amino acids. Per the germline V gene, CDR1 is MNHEY and CDR2 is SMNVEV (reference sequence).

CDR3 in DNA: TGTGCTAGTGTTCAGGGGGCTAAAGGGCCCCAGTCCTACGAGCAGTACTTC. Amino acids: CASVQGAKGPQSYEQYF. The chain combines TRBV12-5 with TRBJ2-7, with 8 positions matching TRBD1. V trimming: 7 bases; J trimming: 1 base; junction bases outside the gene matches: 15. CDR1 LGHNT and CDR2 FRNRAP come from the germline V gene. The CDR3 has 17 amino acids. Looking up the rest from reference TRBV12-5 and TRBJ2-7 gives the full variable domain: DARVTQTPRHKVTEMGQEVTMRCQPILGHNTVFWYRQTMMQGLELLAYFRNRAPLDDSGMPKDRFSAEMPDATLATLKIQPSEPRDSAVYFCASVQGAKGPQSYEQYFGPGTRLTVT.

This clonotype has a single count. The rearrangement uses TRBV2 and TRBJ2-1, with D possibly called TRBD1 or TRBD2 (5 bases each). The V gene lost 8 bases and the J gene lost 0 bases, with 14 bases spanning the gap. The CDR3 is 15 residues long. The germline V gene has CDR1 SNHLY and CDR2 FYNNEI. The DNA for the CDR3 is TGTGCCAGCGGGAGAGAGGGGAGCTCCTACAATGAGCAGTTCTTC. Amino acid sequence: CASGREGSSYNEQFF.

This clonotype has just a few counts. The CDR3: CASSKRQGSHEQFF. DNA for the CDR3: TGTGCCAGCAGTAAACGACAAGGCTCCCATGAGCAGTTCTTC. The chain uses TRBV28 and TRBJ2-1; no definite D call. This CDR3 has 14 residues. Germline lookup yields CDR1 MDHEN and CDR2 SYDVKM. Deletions cut 5 bases from V and 8 bases from J, with 16 bases between.